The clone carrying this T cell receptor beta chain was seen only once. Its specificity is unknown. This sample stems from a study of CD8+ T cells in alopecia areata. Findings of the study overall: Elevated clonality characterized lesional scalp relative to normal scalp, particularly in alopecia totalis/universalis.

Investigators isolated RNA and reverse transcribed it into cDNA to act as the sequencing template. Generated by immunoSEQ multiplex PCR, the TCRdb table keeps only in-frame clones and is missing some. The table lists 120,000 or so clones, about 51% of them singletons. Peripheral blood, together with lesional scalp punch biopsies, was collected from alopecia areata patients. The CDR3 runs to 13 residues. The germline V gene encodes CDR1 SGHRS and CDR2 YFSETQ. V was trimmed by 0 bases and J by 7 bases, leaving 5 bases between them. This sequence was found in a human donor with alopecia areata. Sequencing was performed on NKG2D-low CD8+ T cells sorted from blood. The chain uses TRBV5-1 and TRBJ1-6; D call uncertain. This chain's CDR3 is CASSLAGNSPLHF. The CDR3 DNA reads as TGCGCCAGCAGCTTGGCGGGAAATTCACCCCTCCACTTT. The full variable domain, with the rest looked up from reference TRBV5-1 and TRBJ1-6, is KAGVTQTPRYLIKTRGQQVTLSCSPISGHRSVSWYQQTPGQGLQFLFEYFSETQRNKGNFPGRFSGRQFSNSRSEMNVSTLELGDSALYLCASSLAGNSPLHFGNGTRLTVT.